These 17 T cell receptor beta chains share one sample of origin, sequenced in a study of beta chain features in type 1 diabetes. These receptors' antigens are unknown. Sequencing targeted expressed TCRB transcripts, as all isolated RNA had been reverse transcribed. Repertoires were generated with immunoSEQ multiplex PCR, while TCRdb's copy carries only in-frame clones and drops some. The sample holds roughly 160,000 clones, approximately 8.4% seen once. General study results and limits: Shorter TCRB CDR3s, moderately but significantly so, marked every one of the four CD4+ subsets in Type 1 diabetes patients.

Sequenced input: central memory CD4+ T cells from blood. The receptors come from a man between 18 and 29 years old with type 1 diabetes.

J is TRBJ2-2 and V is TRBV5-4; no reliable D call. The CDR3 spans 14 residues. Trimming stripped 0 bases from V and 4 bases from J, with 7 bases between. Germline V lookup: CDR1 SGHNT, CDR2 YYREEE (reference sequence). The CDR3 sequence is CASSLERSTGELFF. The CDR3 DNA is TGTGCCAGCAGCTTGGAAAGGAGCACCGGGGAGCTGTTTTTT.

This clone was found a few times. The rearrangement links TRBV5-1 to TRBJ1-2, with 9 positions matching TRBD1. The CDR3 runs to 15 residues. Trimming took 0 bases from V and 8 from J; bases not matched to a gene: 8. Germline-derived CDR1 and CDR2 are SGHRS and YFSETQ. CDR3 region: CASSLDGDRVLGYTF. The CDR3 DNA sequence: TGCGCCAGCAGCTTGGATGGGGACAGGGTCTTAGGCTACACCTTC.

The V gene is TRBV10-3, the J gene TRBJ2-2, with 10 nucleotides matching TRBD1. There are 17 residues in the CDR3. Germline V gene lookup returns CDR1 ENHRY and CDR2 SYGVKD. Trimming at V came to 6 bases and at J to 2 bases, leaving 9 bases not matched to a gene. CDR3 sequence reads: CAIRNTGQGSNTGELFF. CDR3 sequence (DNA): TGTGCCATCAGGAACACGGGACAGGGGTCTAACACCGGGGAGCTGTTTTTT.

Notes on this clone: A read error is possible here, since a much larger clone lies one base away. The chain links TRBV7-2 to TRBJ1-6, with D unclear. V lost 5 bases to trimming and J lost 7 bases, with 6 bases between them. The CDR3 totals 12 residues. Germline V CDR1 and CDR2: SGHTA, FQGNSA. CDR3 bases: TGTGCCAGCAGCCACGGGAATTCACCCCTCCACTTT. Encoded protein: CASSHGNSPLHF.

This sequence joins TRBV7-9 and TRBJ1-2; D ambiguous. The germline gives CDR1 SEHNR, CDR2 FQNEAQ (reference sequence). The CDR3 is 16 amino acids. V was shortened by 5 bases and J by 2 bases, with 18 bases between the two germline ends. CDR3 in amino acids: CASSRGTGRGNYGYTF. The CDR3 DNA follows: TGTGCCAGCAGCCGAGGAACGGGTCGGGGAAACTATGGCTACACCTTC. The whole variable domain, remainder taken from reference TRBV7-9 and TRBJ1-2, is DTGVSQNPRHKITKRGQNVTFRCDPISEHNRLYWYRQTLGQGPEFLTYFQNEAQLEKSRLLSDRFSAERPKGSFSTLEIQRTEQGDSAMYLCASSRGTGRGNYGYTFGSGTRLTVV.

This chain links TRBV10-1 with TRBJ2-5; D remains ambiguous. Germline-derived CDR1 and CDR2 are WNHNN and SYGVQD (reference sequence). V was shortened by 1 base and J by 1 base, with 7 bases between the two germline ends. The CDR3 is 14 amino acids. The CDR3 here is CASSEFGFQETQYF. The CDR3 DNA follows: TGCGCCAGCAGTGAGTTCGGTTTCCAAGAGACCCAGTACTTC.

This clone was found a few times. The gene calls are TRBV7-2 and TRBJ2-3, with 9 bases fitting TRBD2. The V segment lost 5 bases and the J segment 10 bases; nucleotides outside the gene matches: 7. Germline V gene sequence: CDR1 SGHTA, CDR2 FQGNSA. This CDR3 region has 13 residues. The CDR3 here is CASSSSTSGPQYF. The CDR3 coding sequence is TGTGCCAGCAGCAGCTCGACTAGCGGCCCGCAGTATTTT.

Only a few counts were recorded for this clone. V usage is TRBV5-1 and J usage is TRBJ2-2; 7 bases map to TRBD2. The CDR3 has 14 residues. Germline-derived CDR1 and CDR2 are SGHRS and YFSETQ. The junction had 8 bases not matched to a gene; V was cut back by 8 bases and J by 4 bases. CDR3 DNA: TGCGCCAGTACCTCCGCGGGGGTCACCGGGGAGCTGTTTTTT. Its translation is CASTSAGVTGELFF.

This clone was counted only a few times. The V call is TRBV5-1, the J call TRBJ2-5; 13 bases agree with TRBD2. The CDR3 is 16 residues long. Trimming removed 3 bases from V and 5 bases from J; junction bases left unmatched: 7. Looked up from germline, CDR1 is SGHRS and CDR2 is YFSETQ. In DNA form, the CDR3 reads TGCGCCAGCAGCTCCAGACTAGCGGGGGGAACTGAGACCCAGTACTTC. Its translation is CASSSRLAGGTETQYF.

This clone was seen more than once but under ten times. V gene TRBV5-1 combines with J gene TRBJ2-1; possibly TRBD1 for D (7 bases). V lost 4 bases, J lost 7 bases, and 21 bases lay in between. This CDR3 contains 16 residues. Germline loops: CDR1 SGHRS, CDR2 YFSETQ. CDR3 residues: CASSPEWWEDRNEQFF. For the CDR3, the DNA is TGCGCCAGCAGCCCGGAGTGGTGGGAGGACAGGAATGAGCAGTTCTTC.

In this sample, this clone turned up a few times. This rearrangement joins TRBV7-9 to TRBJ1-2; 7 positions match TRBD1. The CDR3 totals 12 residues. J lost 7 bases, V lost 5 bases, and 4 bases had no gene match. CDR1 and CDR2 (germline): SEHNR, FQNEAQ (reference sequence). CDR3 DNA: TGTGCCAGCAGCAAAGACAGGGCTGGCTACACCTTC. Protein sequence: CASSKDRAGYTF.

This clone has just a few counts. This chain uses TRBV18 with TRBJ2-3; no clear D. The CDR3 extends over 13 amino acids. CDR1 and CDR2 (germline): KGHSH, LQKENI. The V gene lost 5 bases and the J gene lost 0 bases, with 6 bases spanning the gap. For the CDR3, the DNA is TGTGCCAGCTCATTGACTAGCACAGATACGCAGTATTTT. This codes for CASSLTSTDTQYF.

The chain couples TRBV11-2 to TRBJ2-1, with 7 positions matching TRBD2. CDR3 length: 14 residues. CDR1 and CDR2 (germline): SGHAT, FQNNGV. Trimming took 5 bases from V and 7 from J; bases not matched to a gene: 8. The CDR3 loop reads CASSLQRGENEQFF. CDR3 coding DNA: TGTGCCAGCAGCCTGCAGCGGGGTGAGAATGAGCAGTTCTTC.

The chain recombines TRBV4-3 with TRBJ2-3, with D possibly TRBD2 on 6 matching bases. Germline-derived CDR1 and CDR2 are LGHNA and YSLEER. This CDR3 contains 17 residues. With 4 bases removed from V and 0 bases from J, the gap between germline ends came to 17 bases. The CDR3 bases are TGCGCCAGCAGCCGTGATTGGGGGGTGGTTAGCACAGATACGCAGTATTTT. Amino acids: CASSRDWGVVSTDTQYF.

This chain joins TRBV9 and TRBJ2-1, with TRBD2 matching over 12 bases. Germline-derived CDR1 and CDR2 are SGDLS and YYNGEE. V was pared by 3 bases and J by 6 bases, with 13 bases of the junction left unmatched. CDR3 size: 18 residues. CDR3 region: CASSASTSGRLLFNEQFF. DNA for the CDR3: TGTGCCAGCAGCGCCTCGACTAGCGGGAGACTTTTATTCAATGAGCAGTTCTTC.

The chain couples TRBV7-2 to TRBJ1-5; 9 nucleotides line up with TRBD1. The length of the CDR3 is 15 residues. In germline, CDR1 is SGHTA, CDR2 FQGNSA. J was trimmed by 6 bases and V by 4 bases; bases with no gene match: 7. For the CDR3, the DNA is TGTGCCAGCAGCTGGGGGACAGGGATGTTTCAGCCCCAGCATTTT. It yields the protein CASSWGTGMFQPQHF.

This clone was detected a few times. The chain joins TRBV28 to TRBJ2-3; 7 bases are a match to TRBD1. V lost 5 bases and J lost 1; bases outside the gene matches: 12. This CDR3 contains 17 residues. From germline, CDR1 is MDHEN and CDR2 SYDVKM. CDR3 loop: CASSPIKGQTRTDTQYF. DNA for the CDR3: TGTGCCAGCAGTCCAATAAAGGGACAGACACGCACAGATACGCAGTATTTT.